This T cell receptor beta chain was recovered during a study of blood T cells in healthy people across ages. Primers used in a second PCR of roughly 7 to 12 cycles were a sample-barcoded 5' primer and a J-beta primer mix. TCRdb independently ran MiXCR on the 5' RACE reads; one entry per CDR3 protein. The table records some 560,000 distinct CDR3 sequences, approximately 26% of them present only once. With 6 bases removed from V and 4 bases from J, the gap between germline ends came to 15 bases. This CDR3 has 13 residues. CDR1 DFQATT and CDR2 SNEGSKA come from the germline V gene (reference sequence). This sample was shared with a second study, whose subject was T cells of mothers and their children.

The chain carries TRBV20-1 and TRBJ2-5, with D possibly being TRBD2 (6 bases). The specimen was blood. The source of this sequence is a boy aged 2 to 10 in good health. In DNA, the CDR3 is TGCAGTGCCGCCCTCGGCGGGGCAGAGACCCAGTACTTC. This gives the protein CSAALGGAETQYF.